This T cell receptor beta chain comes out of a study of OX40 agonist ivuxolimab in advanced cancers. Overall study: Patients were given ivuxolimab, an antibody that agonizes OX40 (CD134).

Germline-derived CDR1 and CDR2 are SGHVS and FQNEAQ. The V and J ends lost 1 base and 5 bases respectively, with 11 bases between them. There are 14 residues in the CDR3. For this clone: The antigen is not known.

Libraries were prepared by immunoSEQ multiplex PCR; TCRdb keeps only in-frame clonotypes and omits some of them. The sample consists of 45,000 or so clones, roughly 82% of them appearing once. Study-level results: Fewer expanded clones were found on average in CD4+ than in CD8+ T cells.

The chain couples TRBV7-8 to TRBJ2-5; D gene unclear. Material: CD4+ or CD8+ T cells sorted from blood, obtained in a trial of the OX40 agonist ivuxolimab. The receptor was isolated from an adult with an advanced solid tumor such as melanoma, head and neck, liver or kidney cancer. The DNA of the CDR3 is TGTGCCAGCAGCTTAGTAACGGGCGAGGAGACCCAGTACTTC. Its translation is CASSLVTGEETQYF.